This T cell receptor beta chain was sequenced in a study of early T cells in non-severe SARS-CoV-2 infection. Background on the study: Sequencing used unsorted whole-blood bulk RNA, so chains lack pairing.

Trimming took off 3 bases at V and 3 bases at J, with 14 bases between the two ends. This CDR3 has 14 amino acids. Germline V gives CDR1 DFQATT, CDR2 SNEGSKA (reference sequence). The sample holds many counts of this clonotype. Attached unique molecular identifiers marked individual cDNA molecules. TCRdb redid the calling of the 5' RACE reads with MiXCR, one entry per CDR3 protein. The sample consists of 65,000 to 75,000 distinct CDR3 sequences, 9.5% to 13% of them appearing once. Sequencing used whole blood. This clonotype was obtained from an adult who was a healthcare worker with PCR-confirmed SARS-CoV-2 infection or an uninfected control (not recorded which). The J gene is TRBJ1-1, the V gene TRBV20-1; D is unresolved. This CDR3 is CSASSAPRYTEAFF. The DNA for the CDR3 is TGCAGTGCTAGTTCGGCCCCCCGGTACACTGAAGCTTTCTTT.